This entry describes one T cell receptor (beta chain). No cognate antigen has been identified for it. Base qualities are not provided; no much larger clone lies one nucleotide away. Library preparation employed the immunoSEQ multiplex PCR assay. TCRdb retrieved this table from immuneACCESS and kept in-frame rearrangements only. Not all clones are present; in checked studies, unresolved V genes account for under half, and no reason is known for the remainder. Across this sample there are more than 95,000 clones, with under 95% seen only once. Of the sample, roughly 0.99% falls within the top ten clones. This specimen belongs to a study of T cell changes during pregnancy in multiple sclerosis (dated by TCRdb to between 2018 and 2020). At the level of the whole study: Changes in the T cell repertoire over the course of pregnancy were examined in this study in women with multiple sclerosis.

The germline V gene specifies SGHRS as CDR1 and YFSETQ as CDR2. The CDR3 holds 15 amino acids from the cysteine to the phenylalanine. The DNA shown is the 45-base CDR3, in frame from base 1. Trimming removed 0 bases from V and 3 bases from J; the gene matches leave 5 bases unexplained. This receptor was identified in a female donor with multiple sclerosis, enrolled in a pregnancy study. This specimen was peripheral blood, taken after pregnancy. The V gene is TRBV5-1 and the J gene is TRBJ2-7, and TRBD2 matches 8 of the central bases. For the CDR3, the sequence is CASSLESAGGYEQYF. The sequenced DNA: TGCGCCAGCAGCTTGGAATCGGCGGGGGGCTACGAGCAGTACTTC.